The 21 T cell receptor beta chains reported below all come from one sample, sequenced in a study of T cell responses to AZD1222 COVID-19 vaccine. The repertoire was sequenced with immunoSEQ multiplex PCR; TCRdb's copy has only in-frame clones and lacks some. The table has under 200,000 clones, 88% seen once. Sequences were derived from peripheral blood, sampled 28 days after the second AZD1222 dose. The receptor source for this set is an adult who received the AZD1222 COVID-19 vaccine.

This chain links TRBV28 with TRBJ1-6, with D possibly being TRBD1 (5 bases). CDR1 is MDHEN, CDR2 SYDVKM, per germline. The CDR3 extends over 15 amino acids. V dropped 11 bases and J dropped 0 bases, with 14 bases sitting between them. The CDR3 reads CACGGGSSYNSPLHF. Written as DNA, the CDR3 is TGTGCCTGCGGTGGGGGTAGCTCCTATAATTCACCCCTCCACTTT.

This clone was recorded once. Written as DNA, the CDR3 is TGTGCCAGCAGCCGCCGCACAGATACGCAGTATTTT. It codes for CASSRRTDTQYF. The V call is TRBV12-3 or TRBV12-4, the J call TRBJ2-3; D gene unclear. The V end was cut by 6 bases, the J end by 1 base, with 5 bases between. CDR3 size: 12 residues.

The genes are TRBV6-5 and TRBJ2-3, with 8 bases that match TRBD2. From germline, CDR1 is MNHEY and CDR2 SVGAGI. This CDR3 has 16 amino acids. With 0 bases clipped from V and 0 bases from J, the junction kept 2 bases outside the gene matches. In DNA form, the CDR3 reads TGTGCCAGCAGTTACTCTCGGGAGGGAAGCACAGATACGCAGTATTTT. Translating it yields CASSYSREGSTDTQYF.

The rearrangement uses TRBV9 and TRBJ2-5; D is ambiguous. This CDR3 is built from 14 residues. V lost 0 bases and J lost 5, with 11 bases in between. CDR1 is SGDLS, CDR2 YYNGEE, per germline. In DNA, the CDR3 is TGTGCCAGCAGCGTAGGGAGAGAGAGGGAGACCCAGTACTTC. Protein: CASSVGRERETQYF.

The CDR3 region is CASSGVGADTQYF. The CDR3 DNA is TGTGCCAGCAGTGGGGTGGGGGCAGATACGCAGTATTTT. This sequence joins TRBV25-1 and TRBJ2-3; D might be TRBD1 or TRBD2, each matching 5 bases. Germline-derived CDR1 and CDR2 are MGHDK and SYGVNS. V lost 4 bases, J lost 4 bases, and 9 bases lay in between. The length of the CDR3 is 13 residues.

The V and J genes are TRBV6-5 and TRBJ2-7; 8 nucleotides align to TRBD2. This CDR3 spans 14 amino acids. Germline lookup yields CDR1 MNHEY and CDR2 SVGAGI. V lost 7 bases to trimming and J lost 5 bases; unmatched junction nucleotides: 10. CDR3 sequence: CASKRGTRVDEQYF. The CDR3 DNA is TGTGCCAGCAAGCGCGGGACTAGAGTAGACGAGCAGTACTTC.

The chain joins TRBV5-4 to TRBJ2-5, with D unresolved. Trimming shortened V by 4 bases and J by 4 bases, and 8 bases separated the two germline ends. From germline, CDR1 is SGHNT and CDR2 YYREEE (reference sequence). The length of the CDR3 is 12 residues. The CDR3 DNA follows: TGTGCCAGCAGCCTGACCCCAGAGACCCAGTACTTC. Protein product: CASSLTPETQYF.

The rearrangement joins TRBV28 to TRBJ1-1; no definite D call. Germline V gene lookup returns CDR1 MDHEN and CDR2 SYDVKM. The CDR3 covers 15 residues. V shed 2 bases and J shed 3 bases, with 13 bases lying between them. CDR3 nucleotides: TGTGCCAGCAGTTTAGCCGCGACCGGGGACACTGAAGCTTTCTTT. Protein: CASSLAATGDTEAFF.

This chain joins TRBV7-2 and TRBJ2-5; 9 nucleotides line up with TRBD2. V dropped 0 bases and J dropped 5; count of bases not matched to a gene: 7. Per the germline V gene, CDR1 is SGHTA and CDR2 is FQGNSA. CDR3 size: 16 residues. CDR3 sequence (DNA): TGTGCCAGCAGCTTAGCCCGCGGGAGGGTGAGCGAGACCCAGTACTTC. Protein sequence: CASSLARGRVSETQYF.

The rearrangement joins TRBV7-3 to TRBJ1-6; D is possibly TRBD1 (5 bases). V dropped 3 bases and J dropped 8 bases, with 8 bases sitting between them. CDR1 is SGHTA and CDR2 is FQGTGA in the germline V gene. The CDR3 consists of 13 residues. CDR3 bases: TGTGCCAGCAGCTTCGCCAGGGATTCACCCCTCCACTTT. This sequence encodes CASSFARDSPLHF.

CDR3 protein: CASSSRTSGRDTQYF. Here the CDR3 DNA reads TGTGCCAGCAGCTCCAGGACTAGCGGGAGGGATACGCAGTATTTT. The chain employs TRBV7-3 and TRBJ2-3, with 14 bases lining up with TRBD2. Germline-derived CDR1 and CDR2 are SGHTA and FQGTGA. Trimming took 4 bases from V and 6 from J; bases not matched to a gene: 3. This CDR3 comprises 15 residues.

In this sample, this clone turned up once. V gene TRBV5-1 combines with J gene TRBJ2-5; D perhaps matches TRBD1 (5 bases). The germline V and J ends were trimmed by 7 bases and 1 base, with 17 bases remaining between them. Germline V gene data show CDR1 as SGHRS and CDR2 as YFSETQ. The CDR3 is made up of 15 amino acids. CDR3 sequence reads: CASWWGLGGQETQYF. CDR3 nucleotides: TGCGCCAGCTGGTGGGGCCTCGGCGGCCAAGAGACCCAGTACTTC.

The chain combines TRBV5-4 with TRBJ1-3; D not resolved. CDR1 is SGHNT and CDR2 is YYREEE in the germline V gene (reference sequence). The V and J ends lost 4 bases and 4 bases respectively, with 9 bases between them. The CDR3 runs 13 residues. DNA of the CDR3: TGTGCCAGCAGCCCCCAAGGAGGAAACACCATATATTTT. It encodes CASSPQGGNTIYF.

The chain carries TRBV4-3 and TRBJ1-5; D remains unclear. The CDR3 length is 15 residues. Looked up from germline, CDR1 is LGHNA and CDR2 is YSLEER. The V and J ends lost 0 bases and 6 bases respectively, with 12 bases between them. The DNA for the CDR3 is TGCGCCAGCAGCCAAGAATTTAGAGGTGCTCAGCCCCAGCATTTT. This encodes CASSQEFRGAQPQHF.

This clone appeared once. The genes are TRBV7-2 and TRBJ2-7; D possibly matches TRBD1 or TRBD2 (5 bases each). V shed 3 bases and J shed 3 bases, with 12 bases lying between them. The CDR3 is 14 amino acids. Germline loops: CDR1 SGHTA, CDR2 FQGNSA. The DNA of the CDR3 is TGTGCCAGCAGCTTCGGGGCAGGGCTCTACGAGCAGTACTTC. It yields the protein CASSFGAGLYEQYF.

The V call is TRBV7-3, the J call TRBJ2-3, with 9 bases lining up with TRBD2. Germline V gives CDR1 SGHTA, CDR2 FQGTGA. CDR3 length equals 16 residues. V was pared by 5 bases and J by 10 bases, with 16 bases of the junction left unmatched. The CDR3 bases are TGTGCCAGCAGCCCGGGACTAGCTGGGCTAGGAATGGCGCAGTATTTT. It is translated as CASSPGLAGLGMAQYF.

V gene TRBV7-8 combines with J gene TRBJ2-7, with D unresolved. Per germline, CDR1 SGHVS and CDR2 FQNEAQ. Trimming took off 1 base at V and 2 bases at J, with 9 bases between the two ends. This CDR3 region has 14 residues. In DNA, the CDR3 is TGTGCCAGCAGCTTAGTAGGACGGACCTACGAGCAGTACTTC. Amino acid sequence: CASSLVGRTYEQYF.

This chain uses TRBV6-5 with TRBJ2-5, with D perhaps TRBD2 (6 bases). This CDR3 has 14 amino acids. CDR1 is MNHEY, CDR2 SVGAGI, per germline. V was pared by 4 bases and J by 2 bases, with 11 bases between. The CDR3, as DNA: TGTGCCAGCAGTTGGGAGGAGGGGCAAGAGACCCAGTACTTC. This codes for CASSWEEGQETQYF.

This clone has a single count. The chain combines TRBV5-1 with TRBJ2-1, with 11 bases aligning to TRBD1. The CDR3 sequence is 14 residues long. V was clipped by 0 bases and J by 10 bases; unmatched bases: 3. Germline V lookup: CDR1 SGHRS, CDR2 YFSETQ. The CDR3: CASSLGDRGEEQFF. The CDR3 DNA is TGCGCCAGCAGCTTGGGGGACAGGGGGGAAGAGCAGTTCTTC. The full variable domain, its missing parts supplied by reference TRBV5-1 and TRBJ2-1, is KAGVTQTPRYLIKTRGQQVTLSCSPISGHRSVSWYQQTPGQGLQFLFEYFSETQRNKGNFPGRFSGRQFSNSRSEMNVSTLELGDSALYLCASSLGDRGEEQFFGPGTRLTVL.

The chain couples TRBV29-1 to TRBJ1-2; the D gene is possibly TRBD1 (6 bases). This CDR3 comprises 12 residues. Germline CDR1 SQVTM, CDR2 ANQGSEA. Trimming stripped 3 bases from V and 7 bases from J, with 12 bases between. The CDR3 DNA follows: TGCAGCGTTGACAGGGGAGGTGGTGGCTACACCTTC. This sequence encodes CSVDRGGGGYTF.

The chain couples TRBV25-1 to TRBJ1-6; perhaps TRBD1 as D (5 bases). Trimming took off 8 bases at V and 10 bases at J, with 21 bases between the two ends. CDR1 and CDR2 from the germline V gene are MGHDK and SYGVNS. This CDR3 has 15 amino acids. In DNA form, the CDR3 reads TGTGCCAGCGTGCCGGCGTTAGGAGAGGGGTCACCCCTCCACTTT. Its protein is CASVPALGEGSPLHF.